This T cell receptor (beta chain) was sequenced for a study of response to subunit inactivated influenza vaccine. This clonotype has more than one count but fewer than ten. Its antigen is as yet unknown. This CDR3 has 19 amino acids. Trimming removed 4 bases from V and 0 bases from J; junction bases left unmatched: 12. Germline V gene sequence: CDR1 SGHAT, CDR2 FQNNGV. Study-level findings and limits: There was a suggestion from the authors that each seasonal influenza vaccination recruits few new T cells.

TCRdb analysed the RT-PCR reads with MiXCR anew, one entry per CDR3 protein. In the table there are around 530,000 distinct CDR3 sequences, 15% to 20% of which are singletons. The clonotype comes from a man aged 50-75 years who received an inactivated influenza vaccine. V usage is TRBV11-2 and J usage is TRBJ2-6; TRBD1 agrees at 7 bases. This material consisted of CD4+ T cells sorted from PBMCs, taken around 25 months after vaccination. The CDR3 bases are TGTGCCAGCAGCTCTTCCATCCGGGACAGAAGCTCTGGGGCCAACGTCCTGACTTTC. Its protein is CASSSSIRDRSSGANVLTF.